The 7 T cell receptor beta chains below were found in one sample sequenced in a study of blood T cell repertoires in COVID-19. Sequencing used immunoSEQ multiplex PCR; TCRdb keeps in-frame clones, though not all of them. The data show 150,000 to 200,000 clones, with 70% to 80% seen just once and roughly 17% held by the top ten. The specimen was PBMCs or T cells enriched from blood (not recorded which). The receptors derive from a woman between 45 and 60 years old who had recovered from COVID-19.

This chain links TRBV27 with TRBJ1-1; TRBD1 aligns across 9 bases. The CDR3 is 18 residues long. V dropped 1 base and J dropped 0; count of bases not matched to a gene: 9. Germline CDR1 is MNHEY and CDR2 is SMNVEV (reference sequence). For the CDR3, the DNA is TGTGCCAGCAGTTTATTAGTGACAGGGGGAACGGTGAACACTGAAGCTTTCTTT. This gives the protein CASSLLVTGGTVNTEAFF.

This clone was seen a few times. This rearrangement joins TRBV18 to TRBJ1-6, with TRBD1 matching over 10 bases. The length of the CDR3 is 15 residues. Germline V CDR1 and CDR2: KGHSH, LQKENI. V was pared by 3 bases and J by 7 bases, with 3 bases of the junction left unmatched. The CDR3 nucleotides are TGTGCCAGCTCACCGCGACAGGGGGCGAATTCACCCCTCCACTTT. Its translation: CASSPRQGANSPLHF.

Here the CDR3 reads CASSPQSLRNTEAFF. The CDR3 DNA reads as TGCGCCAGCAGTCCACAGTCGCTAAGGAACACTGAAGCTTTCTTT. The chain links TRBV5-1 to TRBJ1-1; D is unclear. Trimming removed 5 bases from V and 1 base from J, with 15 bases in between. Germline CDR1 reads SGHRS; CDR2 reads YFSETQ. CDR3 length: 15 amino acids.

V usage is TRBV24-1 and J usage is TRBJ2-1; 11 positions agree with TRBD2. The junction had 4 bases not matched to a gene; V was cut back by 4 bases and J by 0 bases. This CDR3 has 17 amino acids. CDR1 is KGHDR, CDR2 SFDVKD, per germline. CDR3 nucleotides: TGTGCCACCAGTGACCCTAGCGGGAGGAGCTCCTACAATGAGCAGTTCTTC. Residues: CATSDPSGRSSYNEQFF.

CDR3 loop: CASSTTAADTEAFF. In DNA, the CDR3 is TGTGCCAGCTCTACCACCGCGGCGGACACTGAAGCTTTCTTT. This rearrangement joins TRBV18 to TRBJ1-1; D unclear. CDR1 is KGHSH and CDR2 is LQKENI in the germline V gene. V was pared by 6 bases and J by 3 bases, with 14 bases between. The CDR3 is 14 amino acids.

This chain uses TRBV2 with TRBJ2-7; no firm D call. The CDR3 consists of 11 residues. Germline values: CDR1 SNHLY, CDR2 FYNNEI. Deletions cut 4 bases from V and 4 bases from J, with 5 bases between. Written as DNA, the CDR3 is TGTGCCAGCAGTGCTTTATACGAGCAGTACTTC. Its protein is CASSALYEQYF.

The chain has TRBV28 and TRBJ1-1, with D unresolved. Deletions cut 9 bases from V and 12 bases from J, with 14 bases between. The germline CDR1 and CDR2 sequences are MDHEN and SYDVKM. This CDR3 comprises 10 residues. The chain's CDR3 is CASYWERSFF. The CDR3, as DNA: TGTGCCAGTTATTGGGAGCGATCTTTCTTT.